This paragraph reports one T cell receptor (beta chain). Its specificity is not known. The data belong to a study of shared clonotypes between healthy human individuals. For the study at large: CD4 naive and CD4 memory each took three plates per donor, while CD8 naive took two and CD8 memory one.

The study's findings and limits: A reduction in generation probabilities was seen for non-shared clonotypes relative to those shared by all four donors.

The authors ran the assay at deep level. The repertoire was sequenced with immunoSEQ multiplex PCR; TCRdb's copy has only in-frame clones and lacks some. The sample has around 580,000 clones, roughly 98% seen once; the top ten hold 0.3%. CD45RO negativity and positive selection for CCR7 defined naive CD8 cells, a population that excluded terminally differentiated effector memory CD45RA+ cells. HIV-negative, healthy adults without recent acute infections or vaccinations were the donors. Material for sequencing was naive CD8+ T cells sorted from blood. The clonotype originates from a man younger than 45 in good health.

CDR3 amino acids: CASSYSTGVYEQYF. DNA of the CDR3: TGTGCCAGCAGTTACTCGACAGGGGTCTACGAGCAGTACTTC. The chain combines TRBV6-5 with TRBJ2-7, with TRBD1 matching 8 bases. Per germline, CDR1 MNHEY and CDR2 SVGAGI. CDR3 length: 14 residues. With 0 bases clipped from V and 3 bases from J, the junction kept 1 base outside the gene matches.